This T cell receptor beta chain derives from a study of blood T cells in healthy people across ages. Germline V lookup: CDR1 MDHEN, CDR2 SYDVKM. With 10 bases clipped from V and 4 bases from J, the junction kept 10 bases outside the gene matches. CDR3 length equals 13 residues. With a J-beta primer mix and a sample-barcoded 5' primer, a second PCR ran about 7 to 12 cycles. TCRdb re-called the 5' RACE reads with MiXCR, one entry per CDR3 protein. The table has fewer than 800,000 distinct CDR3 sequences, 25% seen once; the top ten hold more than 7.5%. This sample also appeared in a second study, on T cells of mothers and their children.

The receptor comes from a boy aged 5-17 years in good health. Sequenced: blood. The V call is TRBV28, the J call TRBJ2-7; TRBD2 matches at 7 bases. CDR3 coding DNA: TGTGCCACACGACTAGCTGGAGAATACGAGCAGTACTTC. Amino acid sequence: CATRLAGEYEQYF.